One sample yielded the 12 T cell receptor beta chains listed below, sequenced in a study of T-cell reconstitution after alpha-beta-depleted transplantation in children. During its preparation, the TCRbeta library received unique molecular identifiers. TCRdb called the PCR reads again in MiXCR, with one record for every CDR3 protein. The table records roughly 570,000 distinct CDR3 sequences, 27% of them present only once. The sample was PBMCs, taken before TCRalphabeta/CD19-depleted stem cell transplant. Receptors originate from a boy in the first two years of life with Wiskott-Aldrich syndrome, due to receive a stem cell transplant.

V usage is TRBV20-1 and J usage is TRBJ1-5; D remains ambiguous. Germline V gives CDR1 DFQATT, CDR2 SNEGSKA (reference sequence). V dropped 3 bases and J dropped 1 base, with 19 bases sitting between them. The CDR3 length is 17 residues. The CDR3 nucleotides are TGCAGTGCTAGCCGCCCCCCCCAAGGGAACAGCAATCAGCCCCAGCATTTT. Protein sequence: CSASRPPQGNSNQPQHF.

This clonotype was seen only a few times. The gene calls are TRBV4-1 and TRBJ2-1, with D hard to call. This CDR3 comprises 14 residues. V was trimmed by 1 base and J by 2 bases, leaving 6 bases between them. Per germline, CDR1 MGHRA and CDR2 YSYEKL. DNA for the CDR3: TGCGCCAGCAGCCAAGCGACGGCCTACAATGAGCAGTTCTTC. Translation gives CASSQATAYNEQFF.

The rearrangement uses TRBV7-9 and TRBJ2-3; D possibly corresponds to TRBD2 (5 bases). The germline V gene encodes CDR1 SEHNR and CDR2 FQNEAQ (reference sequence). The CDR3 contains 13 residues. Deletions cut 5 bases from V and 4 bases from J, with 10 bases between. The chain's CDR3 is CASSIPGSDTQYF. The CDR3 bases are TGTGCCAGCAGCATACCGGGGTCAGATACGCAGTATTTT.

This rearrangement joins TRBV20-1 to TRBJ2-1; TRBD1 matches at 12 bases. Looked up from germline, CDR1 is DFQATT and CDR2 is SNEGSKA (reference sequence). Trimming removed 4 bases from V and 9 bases from J; junction bases left unmatched: 10. CDR3 size: 15 residues. This CDR3 is CSATIPGQGAGEQFF. The CDR3 nucleotides read TGCAGTGCTACCATCCCGGGACAGGGGGCGGGTGAGCAGTTCTTC.

The gene calls are TRBV20-1 and TRBJ2-7, with D perhaps TRBD1 (6 bases). The germline V gene has CDR1 DFQATT and CDR2 SNEGSKA (reference sequence). This CDR3 spans 15 amino acids. V lost 0 bases and J lost 2, with 14 bases in between. CDR3 region: CSARDRGRPTYEQYF. In nucleotides, the CDR3 is TGCAGTGCTAGAGACAGGGGCAGACCGACCTACGAGCAGTACTTC.

The sample holds a few counts of this clonotype. The chain carries TRBV7-2 and TRBJ2-2; D is uncertain. The ends were cut back, 6 bases at V and 4 bases at J, with 12 bases in the middle. CDR3 length: 14 amino acids. Germline loops: CDR1 SGHTA, CDR2 FQGNSA. This chain's CDR3 is CASRRDGPTGELFF. The DNA of the CDR3 is TGTGCCAGCAGACGAGACGGCCCCACCGGGGAGCTGTTTTTT.

The rearrangement joins TRBV7-6 to TRBJ2-1; 7 positions agree with TRBD2. With 7 bases clipped from V and 5 bases from J, the junction kept 11 bases outside the gene matches. Per the germline V gene, CDR1 is SGHVS and CDR2 is FNYEAQ. CDR3 size: 15 residues. CDR3 in DNA: TGTGCCAGCATCCTTGATGCGGGAGCGGACAATGAGCAGTTCTTC. It translates to CASILDAGADNEQFF.

The table lists this clonotype with a few counts. V gene TRBV5-1 combines with J gene TRBJ2-1; D not resolved. Trimming stripped 4 bases from V and 4 bases from J, with 15 bases between. Germline V gene lookup returns CDR1 SGHRS and CDR2 YFSETQ. The CDR3 is 15 residues long. The CDR3 bases are TGCGCCAGCAGCGGGTTTGGCCACATTTACAATGAGCAGTTCTTC. Translation: CASSGFGHIYNEQFF.

The rearrangement uses TRBV7-3 and TRBJ1-1; TRBD1 matches at 7 bases. Germline CDR1 and CDR2: SGHTA and FQGTGA. The CDR3 extends over 12 amino acids. Trimming removed 4 bases from V and 8 bases from J; junction bases left unmatched: 4. This chain's CDR3 is CASSSQTGEAFF. The CDR3 DNA is TGTGCCAGCAGCTCACAGACAGGGGAAGCTTTCTTT.

V gene TRBV12-3 or TRBV12-4 combines with J gene TRBJ2-3; 10 bases are shared with TRBD2. The CDR3 loop spans 16 amino acids. The junction had 10 bases not matched to a gene; V was cut back by 6 bases and J by 4 bases. This CDR3 is CASSLRHGTSADTQYF. The CDR3 DNA reads TGTGCCAGCAGCCTCAGACACGGGACTAGCGCAGATACGCAGTATTTT.

This clonotype occurred a few times. The chain employs TRBV11-2 and TRBJ2-3; possible D gene TRBD1, 5 bases. Germline V gene data show CDR1 as SGHAT and CDR2 as FQNNGV. The CDR3 length is 16 residues. The V end lost 3 bases, the J end lost 4 bases, and 17 bases lay between the germline ends. The CDR3 coding sequence is TGTGCCAGCAGCTTTGGCGATAGGGGTTACGCAGATACGCAGTATTTT. It translates to CASSFGDRGYADTQYF.

The V call is TRBV6-1, the J call TRBJ2-1; TRBD2 matches 8 bases. This CDR3 spans 17 amino acids. Germline CDR1 and CDR2: MNHNS and SASEGT. V dropped 7 bases and J dropped 7; count of bases not matched to a gene: 18. This chain's CDR3 is CASTFGASGSARNEQFF. CDR3 sequence (DNA): TGTGCCAGCACCTTTGGTGCCAGCGGGAGTGCTCGGAATGAGCAGTTCTTC.